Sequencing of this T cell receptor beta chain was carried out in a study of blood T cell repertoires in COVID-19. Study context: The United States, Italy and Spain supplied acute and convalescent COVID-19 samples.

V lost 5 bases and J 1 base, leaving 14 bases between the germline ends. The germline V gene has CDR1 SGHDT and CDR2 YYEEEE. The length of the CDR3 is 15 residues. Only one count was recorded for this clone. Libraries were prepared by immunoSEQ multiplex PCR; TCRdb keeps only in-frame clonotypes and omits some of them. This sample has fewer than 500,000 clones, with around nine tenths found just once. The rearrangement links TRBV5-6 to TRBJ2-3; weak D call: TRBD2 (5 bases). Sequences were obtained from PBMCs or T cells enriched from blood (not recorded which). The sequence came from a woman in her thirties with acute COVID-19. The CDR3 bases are TGTGCCAGCAGGGGTACGGCGGAGGGCACAGATACGCAGTATTTT. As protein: CASRGTAEGTDTQYF.